This TCR beta chain comes out of a study of T cell responses to AZD1222 COVID-19 vaccine. For the study at large: Second-dose timings of about 4 or about 12 weeks were pooled. Whole-study findings and limits: Females made up more of the donors, who were largely white British, and clonal diversity may have come out too low.

The V gene's germline CDR1 is MNHEY and CDR2 SMNVEV (reference sequence). With V trimmed by 6 bases and J by 4 bases, 11 bases remained unmatched. CDR3 size: 15 residues. Profiled with immunoSEQ multiplex PCR; TCRdb holds only in-frame clones, not every one. Of about 100,000 clones in the sample, 70% to 90% were seen once. As concerns this clone: Its antigen is not known.

Sequenced material: peripheral blood, taken on day 0 of AZD1222 vaccination. The clonotype originates from an adult in good health. The chain couples TRBV27 to TRBJ2-7, with 8 bases lining up with TRBD2. In nucleotides, the CDR3 is TGTGCCAGCAGGTCCCCGGGAGGGCCCGGTTACGAGCAGTACTTC. Protein product: CASRSPGGPGYEQYF.